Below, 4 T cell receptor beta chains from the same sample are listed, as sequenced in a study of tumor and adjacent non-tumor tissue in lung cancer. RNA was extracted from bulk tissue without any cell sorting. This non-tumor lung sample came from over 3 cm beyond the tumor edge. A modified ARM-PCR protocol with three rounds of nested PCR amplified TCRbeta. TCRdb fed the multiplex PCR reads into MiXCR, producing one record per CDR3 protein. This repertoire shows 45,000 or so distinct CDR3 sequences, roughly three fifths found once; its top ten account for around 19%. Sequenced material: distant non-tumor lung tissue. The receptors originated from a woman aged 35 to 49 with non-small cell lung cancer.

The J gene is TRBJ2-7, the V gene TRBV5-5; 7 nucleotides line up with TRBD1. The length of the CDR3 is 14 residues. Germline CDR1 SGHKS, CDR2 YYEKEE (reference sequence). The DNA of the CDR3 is TGTACTAACAAGCCCGGGACAGACTCCTACGAGCAGTACTTC. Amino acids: CTNKPGTDSYEQYF. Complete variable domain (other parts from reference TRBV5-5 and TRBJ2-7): DAGVTQSPTHLIKTRGQQVTLRCSPISGHKSVSWYQQVLGQGPQFIFQYYEKEERGRGNFPDRFSARQFPNYSSELNVNALLLGDSALYLCTNKPGTDSYEQYFGPGTRLTVT.

Written as DNA, the CDR3 is TGTGCCAGCTGTTCTAGACTAGCGGGGGGCTACGAGCAGTACTTC. It is translated as CASCSRLAGGYEQYF. The genes are TRBV5-6 and TRBJ2-7; 13 positions agree with TRBD2. The V gene end was trimmed by 7 bases and the J gene end by 3 bases; junction bases not matched to a gene: 7. Germline V gene data show CDR1 as SGHDT and CDR2 as YYEEEE. This CDR3 spans 15 amino acids.

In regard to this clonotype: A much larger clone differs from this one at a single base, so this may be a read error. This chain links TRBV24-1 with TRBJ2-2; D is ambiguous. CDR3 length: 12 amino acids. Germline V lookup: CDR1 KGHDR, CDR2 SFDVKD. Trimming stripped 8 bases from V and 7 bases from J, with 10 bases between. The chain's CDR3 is CATTSSNGELFF. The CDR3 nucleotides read TGTGCCACCACTTCGTCCAACGGGGAGCTGTTTTTT.

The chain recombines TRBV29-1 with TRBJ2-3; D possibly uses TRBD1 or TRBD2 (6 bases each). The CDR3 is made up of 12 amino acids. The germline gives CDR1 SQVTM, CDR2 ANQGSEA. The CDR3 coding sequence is TGCGTTTGGGGGGCTTCCACAGATACGCAGTATTTT. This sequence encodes CVWGASTDTQYF.